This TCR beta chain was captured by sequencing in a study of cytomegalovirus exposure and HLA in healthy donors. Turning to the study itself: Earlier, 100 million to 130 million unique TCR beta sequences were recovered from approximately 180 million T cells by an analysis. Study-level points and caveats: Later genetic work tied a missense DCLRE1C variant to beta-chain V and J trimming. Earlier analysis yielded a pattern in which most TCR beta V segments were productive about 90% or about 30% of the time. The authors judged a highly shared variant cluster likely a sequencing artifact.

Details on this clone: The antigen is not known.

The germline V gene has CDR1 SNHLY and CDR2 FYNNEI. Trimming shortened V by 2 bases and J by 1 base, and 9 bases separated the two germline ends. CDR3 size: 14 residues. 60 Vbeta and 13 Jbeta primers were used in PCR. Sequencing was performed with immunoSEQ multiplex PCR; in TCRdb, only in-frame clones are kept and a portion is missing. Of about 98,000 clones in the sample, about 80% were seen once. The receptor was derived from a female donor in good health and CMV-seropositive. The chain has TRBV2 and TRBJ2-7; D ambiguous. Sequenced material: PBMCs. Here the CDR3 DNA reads TGTGCCAGCAGTGAACTTCGGCGGTCCTACGAGCAGTACTTC. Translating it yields CASSELRRSYEQYF. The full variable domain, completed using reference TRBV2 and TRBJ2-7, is EPEVTQTPSHQVTQMGQEVILRCVPISNHLYFYWYRQILGQKVEFLVSFYNNEISEKSEIFDDQFSVERPDGSNFTLKIRSTKLEDSAMYFCASSELRRSYEQYFGPGTRLTVT.